Listed below are T cell receptor beta chains from one sample, sequenced in a study of PD-L1 blockade in urothelial cancer. TCRdb's table, derived via immunoSEQ multiplex PCR, lists solely in-frame clones and lacks some. The sample lists roughly 95,000 clones; around 86% were seen once. The sequencing here drew on PBMCs, taken around atezolizumab (anti-PD-L1) treatment. The receptors were gathered from a man aged 55 to 70 with urothelial cancer. CDR3s include the opening cysteine and the closing phenylalanine or tryptophan. D genes are given only for firm matches. Rows may omit the clone size; those that give it use once, few, many or a size class.

TRBV27	TRBD2	TRBJ2-1	few	TGTGCCAGCAGGACTAGCGGGAGCGGTTCCTACAATGAGCAGTTCTTC	CASRTSGSGSYNEQFF
TRBV27	NA	TRBJ2-7	NA	TGTGCCAGCAGCTCCGGGACACAAGAGCAGTACTTC	CASSSGTQEQYF
TRBV6-1	TRBD1	TRBJ1-1	few	TGTGCCAGCAGTCCCTGGACAGGGGAGGCTGAAGCTTTCTTT	CASSPWTGEAEAFF
TRBV5-1	TRBD1	TRBJ2-5	NA	TGCGCCAGCAGCTTGGGGGACAGACAAGAGACCCAGTACTTC	CASSLGDRQETQYF
TRBV5-6	NA	TRBJ1-1	NA	TGTGCCAGCACCAAGGACAGATATGAAGCTTTCTTT	CASTKDRYEAFF
TRBV30	TRBD2	TRBJ2-1	NA	TGTGCCTGGAGTGTAGGTTGGGCTAGCGGGAGTAATGAGCAGTTCTTC	CAWSVGWASGSNEQFF
TRBV5-8	NA	TRBJ1-5	NA	TGTGCCAGCAGCTTAAGGGGTGTTCAGCCCCAGCATTTT	CASSLRGVQPQHF
TRBV30	TRBD1	TRBJ2-1	few	TGTGCCTGGAGTGTACTAGGGGACAGGCAGTTCTTC	CAWSVLGDRQFF
TRBV11-1	NA	TRBJ2-4	NA	TGTGCCAGCAGCTTAGGGGGGGACATTCAGTACTTC	CASSLGGDIQYF
TRBV15	NA	TRBJ2-7	once	TGTGCCACCAGCAGATTGATGGGAGGCTACGAGCAGTACTTC	CATSRLMGGYEQYF
TRBV29-1	TRBD1	TRBJ2-7	NA	TGCAGCGTAGAGAAGGGACAGGGGTACGAGCAGTACTTC	CSVEKGQGYEQYF
TRBV4-3	TRBD1	TRBJ2-1	NA	TGCGCCAGCAGTCAAGAAACGGGACAGGGGTACAATGAGCAGTTCTTC	CASSQETGQGYNEQFF
TRBV11-3	NA	TRBJ1-1	NA	TGTGCCAGCATCCCTAGGGAGGGAAACACTGAAGCTTTCTTT	CASIPREGNTEAFF
TRBV4-2	TRBD2	TRBJ2-7	NA	TGTGCCAGCAGCCCGGGGACTAGCGGACCCTACGAGCAGTACTTC	CASSPGTSGPYEQYF
TRBV5-1	TRBD2	TRBJ2-3	NA	TGCGCCAGCAGCTTGGGTTTCGGACTAGCGGGGTCAGATACGCAGTATTTT	CASSLGFGLAGSDTQYF
TRBV6-5	TRBD1	TRBJ1-1	NA	TGTGCCAGCAGTTACCCGGGACAGGGGGCTGAAGCTTTCTTT	CASSYPGQGAEAFF
TRBV28	NA	TRBJ1-1	NA	TGTGCCAGCAGGCCGCTAGTACGGGTTCCCACTGAAGCTTTCTTT	CASRPLVRVPTEAFF
TRBV23-1	TRBD1	TRBJ1-1	NA	TGCGCCAGCAGTCAAGCAGGGGGTCTTGAAGCTTTCTTT	CASSQAGGLEAFF
TRBV5-1	TRBD2	TRBJ2-7	NA	TGCGCCAGCAGCGAGACTAGCGGGAGCTCCTACGAGCAGTACTTC	CASSETSGSSYEQYF
TRBV21-1	NA	TRBJ2-7	NA	TGTGCCAGCAGCAACCACACGACTAGCGGGCCCTCCTACGAGCAGTACTTC	CASSNHTTSGPSYEQYF
TRBV5-5	NA	TRBJ1-6	NA	TGTGCCAGCAGCTTGTGGGAGAATATTAATTCACCCCTCCACTTT	CASSLWENINSPLHF
TRBV9	NA	TRBJ2-3	NA	TGTGCCAGCAGCGTAGCTACTAGTTCCACAGATACGCAGTATTTT	CASSVATSSTDTQYF
TRBV28	TRBD1	TRBJ1-2	NA	TGTGCCAGCAGCCCTACGACAGGGGATGGCTACACCTTC	CASSPTTGDGYTF
TRBV6-1	TRBD1	TRBJ1-1	once	TGTGCCAGCAGGTCACAGGGACAGGGGAACACTGAAGCTTTCTTT	CASRSQGQGNTEAFF